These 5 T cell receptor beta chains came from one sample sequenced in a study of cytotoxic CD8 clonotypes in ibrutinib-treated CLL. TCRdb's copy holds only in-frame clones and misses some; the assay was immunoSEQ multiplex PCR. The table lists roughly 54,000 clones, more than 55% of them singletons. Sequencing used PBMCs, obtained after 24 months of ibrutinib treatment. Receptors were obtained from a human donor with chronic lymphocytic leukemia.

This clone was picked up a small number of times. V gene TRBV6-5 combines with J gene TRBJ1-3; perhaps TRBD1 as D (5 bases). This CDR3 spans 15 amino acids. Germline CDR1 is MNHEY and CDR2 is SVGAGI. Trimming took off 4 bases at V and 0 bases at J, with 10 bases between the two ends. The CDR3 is CASSSAGSSGNTIYF. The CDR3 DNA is TGTGCCAGCAGTTCGGCAGGGAGCTCTGGAAACACCATATATTTT.

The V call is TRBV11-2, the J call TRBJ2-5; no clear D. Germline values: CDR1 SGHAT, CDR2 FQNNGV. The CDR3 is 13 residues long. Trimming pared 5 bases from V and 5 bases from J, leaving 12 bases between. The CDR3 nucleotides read TGTGCCAGCAGCCCTAGGAGTCTGGAGACCCAGTACTTC. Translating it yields CASSPRSLETQYF.

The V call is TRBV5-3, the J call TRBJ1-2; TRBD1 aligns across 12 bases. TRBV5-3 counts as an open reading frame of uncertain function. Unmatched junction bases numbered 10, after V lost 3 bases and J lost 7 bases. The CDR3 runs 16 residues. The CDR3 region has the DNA TGTGCCAGAAGCTGGAAACCGGGACAGGGGGCTTTTGGCTACACCTTC. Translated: CARSWKPGQGAFGYTF.

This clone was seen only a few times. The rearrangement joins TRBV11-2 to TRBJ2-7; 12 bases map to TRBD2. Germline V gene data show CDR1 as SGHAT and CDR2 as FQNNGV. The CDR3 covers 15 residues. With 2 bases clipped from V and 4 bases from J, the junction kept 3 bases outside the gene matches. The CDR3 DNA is TGTGCCAGCAGCTTATCTAGCGGGGGGGCTTACGAGCAGTACTTC. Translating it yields CASSLSSGGAYEQYF.

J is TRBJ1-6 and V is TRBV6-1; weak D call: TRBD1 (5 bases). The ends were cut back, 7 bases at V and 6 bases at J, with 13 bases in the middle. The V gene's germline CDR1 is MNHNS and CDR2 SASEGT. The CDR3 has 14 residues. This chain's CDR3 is CASTTRQINSPLHF. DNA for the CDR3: TGTGCCAGCACCACCAGACAGATTAATTCACCCCTCCACTTT.